Below, 6 T cell receptor beta chains from the same sample are listed, as sequenced in a study of OX40 agonist ivuxolimab in advanced cancers. This table comes from immunoSEQ multiplex PCR, and its TCRdb copy is limited to in-frame clones, with some not included. Altogether about 58,000 clones are present, roughly 83% being singletons, with the ten largest covering approximately 3.1%. The starting material was CD4+ or CD8+ T cells sorted from blood, obtained in a trial of the OX40 agonist ivuxolimab. All receptors come from an adult with an advanced solid tumor such as melanoma, head and neck, liver or kidney cancer.

This clone was recorded only once. The chain recombines TRBV28 with TRBJ1-3, with a tentative D call TRBD1 (6 bases). V was shortened by 4 bases and J by 0 bases, with 13 bases between the two germline ends. The CDR3 runs to 16 residues. CDR1 and CDR2 from the germline V gene are MDHEN and SYDVKM. DNA for the CDR3: TGTGCCAGCAGTTCCCCTGGGGGCCCCTCTGGAAACACCATATATTTT. Residues: CASSSPGGPSGNTIYF.

The chain recombines TRBV12-5 with TRBJ2-3; 10 positions agree with TRBD2. J was trimmed by 3 bases and V by 5 bases; bases with no gene match: 2. The CDR3 consists of 14 residues. The germline V gene encodes CDR1 LGHNT and CDR2 FRNRAP. Written as DNA, the CDR3 is TGTGCTAGTGGTACTAGCGGGGTAACAGATACGCAGTATTTT. Residues: CASGTSGVTDTQYF.

The V gene is TRBV6-1, the J gene TRBJ1-1; D ambiguous. V was pared by 6 bases and J by 3 bases, with 11 bases between. Germline lookup yields CDR1 MNHNS and CDR2 SASEGT. This CDR3 region has 13 residues. CDR3 residues: CASRTDLHTEAFF. The DNA for the CDR3 is TGTGCCAGCAGGACCGACCTACACACTGAAGCTTTCTTT.

The V gene is TRBV11-2, the J gene TRBJ2-7; D not certain. Trimming removed 5 bases from V and 6 bases from J, with 8 bases in between. Germline values: CDR1 SGHAT, CDR2 FQNNGV. This CDR3 region has 11 residues. CDR3: CASSNRLEQYF. Written as DNA, the CDR3 is TGTGCCAGCAGCAACCGCCTCGAGCAGTACTTC. Full variable domain (remainder filled in from reference TRBV11-2 and TRBJ2-7): EAGVAQSPRYKIIEKRQSVAFWCNPISGHATLYWYQQILGQGPKLLIQFQNNGVVDDSQLPKDRFSAERLKGVDSTLKIQPAKLEDSAVYLCASSNRLEQYFGPGTRLTVT.

J is TRBJ2-2 and V is TRBV11-3, with 9 bases identical to TRBD1. The CDR3 has 15 residues. Unmatched junction bases numbered 5, after V lost 5 bases and J lost 4 bases. The germline CDR1 and CDR2 sequences are SGHNT and YENEEA. CDR3 bases: TGTGCCAGCAGCGCCAGACAGGGGGGCACCGGGGAGCTGTTTTTT. Its protein product is CASSARQGGTGELFF. Combining the CDR3 with reference TRBV11-3 and TRBJ2-2 gives the whole variable domain EAGVVQSPRYKIIEKKQPVAFWCNPISGHNTLYWYLQNLGQGPELLIRYENEEAVDDSQLPKDRFSAERLKGVDSTLKIQPAELGDSAVYLCASSARQGGTGELFFGEGSRLTVL.

The V and J genes are TRBV27 and TRBJ1-1, with 11 bases matching TRBD1. CDR3 size: 17 residues. The J segment lost 2 bases and the V segment lost 7 bases, leaving 12 bases of the junction unmatched. Germline V gene lookup returns CDR1 MNHEY and CDR2 SMNVEV (reference sequence). CDR3 coding DNA: TGTGCCAGCACCCGGACAGGGGGCGCATCTCTAAACACTGAAGCTTTCTTT. Translation gives CASTRTGGASLNTEAFF.